The 10 T cell receptor beta chains below come from one sample, sequenced in a study of T cells after yellow fever vaccination. Each CDR3 protein gets one entry after TCRdb re-called the 5' RACE reads with MiXCR. Among hundreds of thousands of distinct CDR3 sequences, roughly 3.5% were seen once, and the ten largest hold about a quarter. This specimen consisted of PBMCs, obtained on the day of the yellow fever booster vaccination. Receptors originate from a man between 18 and 35 years old who received the YFV17D yellow fever vaccine.

This sequence joins TRBV7-2 and TRBJ2-1; 9 bases are shared with TRBD1. J lost 6 bases, V lost 4 bases, and 16 bases had no gene match. In germline, CDR1 is SGHTA, CDR2 FQGNSA. The CDR3 contains 18 residues. The CDR3 protein is CASSSGTGKTSRPNEQFF. The CDR3, as DNA: TGTGCCAGCAGCTCCGGGACAGGGAAAACCTCCCGACCCAATGAGCAGTTCTTC.

This clonotype has a count of ten or more. The genes are TRBV7-9 and TRBJ2-7, with TRBD1 as a possible D gene (6 bases). The V end lost 2 bases, the J end lost 0 bases, and 8 bases lay between the germline ends. Germline V gives CDR1 SEHNR, CDR2 FQNEAQ (reference sequence). This CDR3 is 14 amino acids long. The CDR3 loop is CASSLPDSSYEQYF. The CDR3 bases are TGTGCCAGCAGCTTACCGGACAGCTCCTACGAGCAGTACTTC.

This clonotype occurred many times. V and J are TRBV20-1 and TRBJ2-1, with TRBD1 matching over 8 bases. The CDR3 extends over 16 amino acids. CDR1 is DFQATT, CDR2 SNEGSKA, per germline (reference sequence). The V and J ends lost 3 bases and 4 bases, in that order; junction bases with no gene match: 11. As DNA, the CDR3 is TGCAGTGCTAGCCGCCAGGGGGCCTCCTCATACAATGAGCAGTTCTTC. It encodes CSASRQGASSYNEQFF.

This clonotype appeared many times. The chain recombines TRBV7-9 with TRBJ2-1; no definite D call. Germline values: CDR1 SEHNR, CDR2 FQNEAQ (reference sequence). There are 14 residues in the CDR3. The V gene lost 5 bases and the J gene lost 3 bases, with 11 bases spanning the gap. In DNA form, the CDR3 reads TGTGCCAGCAGCCGCGTGTTCATCTACAATGAGCAGTTCTTC. This sequence encodes CASSRVFIYNEQFF.

This clonotype was seen more than once but under ten times. CDR3 coding DNA: TGTGCCAGCAGCACCGCGACAGAACTAGCGGCGAAGGGGCAGTATTTT. Translated: CASSTATELAAKGQYF. This chain joins TRBV5-6 and TRBJ2-3, with 8 bases that match TRBD2. Trimming took 4 bases from V and 11 from J; bases not matched to a gene: 18. Germline lookup yields CDR1 SGHDT and CDR2 YYEEEE. This CDR3 spans 16 amino acids.

This clonotype was picked up many times. The chain joins TRBV20-1 to TRBJ2-7; 10 bases map to TRBD2. Germline V lookup: CDR1 DFQATT, CDR2 SNEGSKA (reference sequence). This CDR3 is built from 17 residues. Germline trimming cut 0 bases from V and 9 bases from J; bases unmatched to any gene: 17. In DNA form, the CDR3 reads TGCAGTGCTAGAGATCATCTAGCGGGGGCCCGCCTCCACGGGCAGTACTTC. As protein: CSARDHLAGARLHGQYF.

This clonotype appeared many times. The chain combines TRBV19 with TRBJ1-5; TRBD1 agrees at 10 bases. Germline CDR1 is LNHDA and CDR2 is SQIVND (reference sequence). The CDR3 has 15 amino acids. V was clipped by 5 bases and J by 6 bases; unmatched bases: 7. The CDR3 DNA sequence: TGTGCCAGTAGTTTTCGACAGGGGGCTGGTCAGCCCCAGCATTTT. Translated: CASSFRQGAGQPQHF.

This clonotype turned up a few times. The V gene is TRBV6-5, the J gene TRBJ1-2; 8 positions agree with TRBD1. This CDR3 has 12 amino acids. Germline trimming cut 6 bases from V and 5 bases from J; bases unmatched to any gene: 2. Germline assignment: CDR1 MNHEY and CDR2 SVGAGI. The CDR3 protein is CASRRTGYGYTF. DNA of the CDR3: TGTGCCAGCAGAAGGACAGGGTATGGCTACACCTTC.

The rearrangement uses TRBV7-2 and TRBJ2-5; weak D call: TRBD2 (6 bases). This CDR3 has 13 amino acids. V lost 5 bases and J 3 bases, leaving 10 bases between the germline ends. CDR1 is SGHTA and CDR2 is FQGNSA in the germline V gene. The CDR3 loop reads CASSPAGKETQYF. The CDR3 DNA sequence: TGTGCCAGCAGCCCTGCGGGAAAAGAGACCCAGTACTTC.

This clonotype was seen more than once but under ten times. The rearrangement uses TRBV4-1 and TRBJ1-4; D is possibly TRBD1 (5 bases). This CDR3 region has 19 residues. Trimming removed 4 bases at V and 0 bases at J, with 21 bases between. Germline lookup yields CDR1 MGHRA and CDR2 YSYEKL. The CDR3 coding sequence is TGCGCCAGCAGCCGCATCGTTGGGAGAAGGGGAGCAACTAATGAAAAACTGTTTTTT. Amino acid sequence: CASSRIVGRRGATNEKLFF.